These 30 T cell receptor beta chains originate from one sample sequenced in a study of blood T cells in healthy people across ages. For the second PCR, which ran for 7 to 11 cycles, a sample-barcoded 5' primer and a J-beta primer mix were used. In TCRdb, the 5' RACE reads were re-called with MiXCR into one record per CDR3 protein. The sample holds 1 million or so distinct CDR3 sequences; under 45% are singletons and the top ten take around 18%. The specimen was blood. These receptors were collected from a woman in her sixties in good health.

This chain links TRBV25-1 with TRBJ2-1; D remains unclear. V dropped 2 bases and J dropped 0 bases, with 11 bases sitting between them. The CDR3 sequence is 16 residues long. CDR1 and CDR2 (germline): MGHDK, SYGVNS. CDR3 DNA: TGTGCCAGCAGTGAAAGCGTAGATTACTCCTACAATGAGCAGTTCTTC. Its protein is CASSESVDYSYNEQFF.

The chain links TRBV7-9 to TRBJ2-1; 8 bases fit TRBD1. From germline, CDR1 is SEHNR and CDR2 FQNEAQ (reference sequence). The CDR3 is 16 residues long. Trimming cost V 0 bases and J 7 bases; bases outside gene matches: 8. The CDR3 sequence: CASSLAATGAGNEQFF. The CDR3 bases are TGTGCCAGCAGCTTAGCCGCGACAGGGGCGGGGAATGAGCAGTTCTTC.

This clonotype showed up just once. This sequence joins TRBV6-1 and TRBJ2-4, with TRBD1 matching over 10 bases. J lost 9 bases, V lost 7 bases, and 12 bases had no gene match. This CDR3 is built from 15 residues. Germline-derived CDR1 and CDR2 are MNHNS and SASEGT. The CDR3: CASTEARTGGTIQYF. The CDR3 nucleotides are TGTGCCAGCACCGAAGCCCGGACAGGGGGAACCATTCAGTACTTC.

This clonotype has just a few counts. The chain has TRBV7-9 and TRBJ2-5; tentatively, D is TRBD1 (5 bases). The germline V gene encodes CDR1 SEHNR and CDR2 FQNEAQ (reference sequence). The CDR3 covers 15 residues. V was shortened by 2 bases and J by 3 bases, with 13 bases between the two germline ends. The CDR3 DNA reads TGTGCCAGCAGCTTACTAGGGGCCGCTGAAGAGACCCAGTACTTC. It translates to CASSLLGAAEETQYF.

The chain employs TRBV27 and TRBJ1-6; D remains unclear. Trimming cost V 4 bases and J 0 bases, with 7 bases left between them. The CDR3 has 15 residues. Germline V gene data show CDR1 as MNHEY and CDR2 as SMNVEV (reference sequence). CDR3 nucleotide sequence: TGTGCCAGCAGTTGGTACAGCTCCTATAATTCACCCCTCCACTTT. It encodes CASSWYSSYNSPLHF.

This clonotype was counted many times. V gene TRBV27 combines with J gene TRBJ2-7; TRBD1 is a possible D gene (6 bases). The CDR3 runs to 15 residues. The V end was cut by 2 bases, the J end by 3 bases, with 14 bases between. Germline-derived CDR1 and CDR2 are MNHEY and SMNVEV (reference sequence). The CDR3 DNA sequence: TGTGCCAGCAGTTTAGGCCGCGGCAGGGGCTACGAGCAGTACTTC. It translates to CASSLGRGRGYEQYF.

This clonotype was detected ten times or more. The chain recombines TRBV20-1 with TRBJ2-1; D not resolved. Looked up from germline, CDR1 is DFQATT and CDR2 is SNEGSKA (reference sequence). The CDR3 contains 16 residues. Trimming took 0 bases from V and 4 from J, leaving 16 bases between them. As DNA, the CDR3 is TGCAGTGCTAGAGATCATCAGAGAAACCCGTACAATGAGCAGTTCTTC. It encodes CSARDHQRNPYNEQFF.

The chain couples TRBV4-2 to TRBJ1-2; the D gene is possibly TRBD1 (5 bases). V was clipped by 3 bases and J by 8 bases, with 28 bases between them. The germline gives CDR1 LGHNA, CDR2 YNFKEQ. The CDR3 extends over 18 amino acids. CDR3 amino acids: CASSQSSGWDVGGKGYTF. For the CDR3, the DNA is TGTGCCAGCAGCCAGAGTAGTGGGTGGGACGTCGGGGGAAAGGGCTACACCTTC.

The chain uses TRBV29-1 and TRBJ2-3; maybe TRBD2 (6 bases). The CDR3 has 14 residues. Germline V gene data show CDR1 as SQVTM and CDR2 as ANQGSEA. V dropped 4 bases and J dropped 1 base, with 12 bases sitting between them. The CDR3 is CSVVGGVGTDTQYF. The CDR3 region has the DNA TGCAGCGTTGTGGGGGGAGTTGGCACAGATACGCAGTATTTT.

This clonotype was detected ten times or more. The chain has TRBV7-2 and TRBJ2-7, with TRBD2 matching 8 bases. CDR1 and CDR2 (germline): SGHTA, FQGNSA. The length of the CDR3 is 16 residues. The trim removed 0 bases at V and 2 bases at J, leaving 6 bases unmatched. The CDR3 protein is CASSLAPAGVPYEQYF. In nucleotides, the CDR3 is TGTGCCAGCAGCTTAGCCCCAGCGGGGGTACCCTACGAGCAGTACTTC. The full variable domain, with the rest looked up from reference TRBV7-2 and TRBJ2-7, is GAGVSQSPSNKVTEKGKDVELRCDPISGHTALYWYRQSLGQGLEFLIYFQGNSAPDKSGLPSDRFSAERTGGSVSTLTIQRTQQEDSAVYLCASSLAPAGVPYEQYFGPGTRLTVT.

The chain has TRBV7-8 and TRBJ2-3; TRBD2 is a possible D gene (6 bases). The CDR3 is made up of 15 amino acids. Trimming took off 4 bases at V and 5 bases at J, with 16 bases between the two ends. Germline V gene sequence: CDR1 SGHVS, CDR2 FQNEAQ. This chain's CDR3 is CASSSRRGSVDTQYF. The DNA of the CDR3 is TGTGCCAGCAGCTCGAGACGGGGGAGTGTAGATACGCAGTATTTT.

This clonotype was counted ten times or more. The rearrangement uses TRBV7-2 and TRBJ2-7; TRBD2 agrees at 7 bases. V lost 1 base and J lost 3; bases outside the gene matches: 6. The germline V gene encodes CDR1 SGHTA and CDR2 FQGNSA. There are 15 residues in the CDR3. The CDR3, as DNA: TGTGCCAGCAGCTTAGAGGCTAGCGGAAGCTACGAGCAGTACTTC. Translation: CASSLEASGSYEQYF.

CDR3 loop: CASSLAYVLTF. The CDR3 DNA reads TGTGCCAGCAGCTTGGCGTACGTCCTGACTTTC. The chain recombines TRBV5-8 with TRBJ2-6; D uncertain. V gave up 0 bases and J gave up 11 bases, with 3 bases separating them. The germline V gene has CDR1 SGHTS and CDR2 YDEGEE. The CDR3 consists of 11 residues.

The chain recombines TRBV5-1 with TRBJ2-2, with a tentative D call TRBD2 (6 bases). The germline V gene has CDR1 SGHRS and CDR2 YFSETQ. V lost 6 bases to trimming and J lost 5 bases, with 17 bases between them. The CDR3 has 15 amino acids. CDR3 loop: CASKPGEVWTGELFF. The CDR3 DNA follows: TGCGCCAGCAAGCCGGGAGAAGTATGGACCGGGGAGCTGTTTTTT. The variable domain in full, completed from reference TRBV5-1 and TRBJ2-2, reads KAGVTQTPRYLIKTRGQQVTLSCSPISGHRSVSWYQQTPGQGLQFLFEYFSETQRNKGNFPGRFSGRQFSNSRSEMNVSTLELGDSALYLCASKPGEVWTGELFFGEGSRLTVL.

This sequence joins TRBV11-2 and TRBJ2-3; TRBD1 is a possible D gene (6 bases). This CDR3 comprises 15 residues. V was trimmed by 5 bases and J by 2 bases, leaving 14 bases between them. CDR1 and CDR2 (germline): SGHAT, FQNNGV. The CDR3 reads CASSQDSAFTDTQYF. The CDR3 coding sequence is TGTGCCAGCAGCCAGGACAGCGCCTTCACAGATACGCAGTATTTT.

To note about this clonotype: The junction does not match germline at one end; this may be a read error. The chain uses TRBV27 and TRBJ2-3; 8 positions agree with TRBD2. The CDR3 covers 16 residues. The germline CDR1 and CDR2 sequences are MNHEY and SMNVEV (reference sequence). CDR3 sequence (DNA): TGTGCCTGCAGTCCCGGGGGGGGGCCCAGCACAGATACGCAGTATTTT. Its protein product is CACSPGGGPSTDTQYF.

The J gene is TRBJ1-1, the V gene TRBV29-1; a possible D gene is TRBD1 (6 bases). This CDR3 is built from 13 residues. The V gene's germline CDR1 is SQVTM and CDR2 ANQGSEA. V lost 4 bases, J lost 4 bases, and 13 bases lay in between. The CDR3 loop is CSVVGAPGTEAFF. For the CDR3, the DNA is TGCAGCGTTGTGGGGGCGCCGGGCACTGAAGCTTTCTTT.

The genes are TRBV25-1 and TRBJ2-4, with D possibly being TRBD1 (5 bases). V was pared by 2 bases and J by 13 bases, with 21 bases between. The CDR3 loop spans 15 amino acids. Germline lookup yields CDR1 MGHDK and CDR2 SYGVNS. The CDR3 nucleotides are TGTGCCAGCAGTGAAGAGGCGGAAAAGGACAATGAGCAGTACTTC. Its translation: CASSEEAEKDNEQYF.

The chain employs TRBV9 and TRBJ1-1; D not resolved. CDR3 size: 12 residues. CDR1 is SGDLS, CDR2 YYNGEE, per germline. Trimming took off 4 bases at V and 2 bases at J, with 6 bases between the two ends. CDR3 nucleotides: TGTGCCAGCAGCAATGGAAACACTGAAGCTTTCTTT. Translating it yields CASSNGNTEAFF.

This clonotype was counted a few times. The chain carries TRBV5-6 and TRBJ2-5; 10 bases match TRBD1. The ends lost 4 bases at V and 7 bases at J; junction bases unmatched: 7. This CDR3 spans 14 amino acids. The germline gives CDR1 SGHDT, CDR2 YYEEEE. CDR3 DNA sequence: TGTGCCAGCAGCCCGGGACAGGGGTTAGGGACCCAGTACTTC. Translating it yields CASSPGQGLGTQYF.

On this clonotype: Relative to the germline gene, one junction end is altered; a read error may explain this. The V gene is TRBV6-2 or TRBV6-3, the J gene TRBJ1-2; no clear D gene. The CDR3 has 13 amino acids. Germline V lookup: CDR1 MNHEY, CDR2 SVGEGT. The CDR3 region has the DNA TGTGCCGGCAGTTTAGCGACTGACTATGGCTACACCTTC. Amino acids: CAGSLATDYGYTF.

This clonotype was counted at least ten times. In DNA, the CDR3 is TGTGCCAGCAGCGGAGGACTCCCCGGCACAGATACGCAGTATTTT. Amino acids: CASSGGLPGTDTQYF. The rearrangement links TRBV9 to TRBJ2-3; tentative D call: TRBD2 (5 bases). The CDR3 loop spans 15 amino acids. Trimming cost V 3 bases and J 1 base, with 12 bases left between them. Per germline, CDR1 SGDLS and CDR2 YYNGEE.

The chain recombines TRBV2 with TRBJ2-3, with 10 bases aligning to TRBD2. V lost 4 bases to trimming and J lost 2 bases; unmatched junction nucleotides: 9. The germline CDR1 and CDR2 sequences are SNHLY and FYNNEI. The CDR3 is 17 amino acids. The CDR3 DNA reads as TGTGCCAGCAGTGCCGGGACTAGCGCCCTATACACAGATACGCAGTATTTT. Its protein product is CASSAGTSALYTDTQYF.

J is TRBJ2-1 and V is TRBV3-1; 16 bases are shared with TRBD2. The V gene end was trimmed by 4 bases and the J gene end by 10 bases; junction bases not matched to a gene: 10. Looked up from germline, CDR1 is LGHDT and CDR2 is YNNKEL (reference sequence). The CDR3 covers 17 residues. In DNA, the CDR3 is TGTGCCAGCAGCCGGTCGGGACTAGCGGGAGGGGCTCGGGAGCAGTTCTTC. This gives the protein CASSRSGLAGGAREQFF.

This clonotype was found once. This rearrangement joins TRBV15 to TRBJ1-2; no firm D call. Germline values: CDR1 LNHNV, CDR2 YYDKDF (reference sequence). V lost 0 bases to trimming and J lost 4 bases, with 9 bases between them. This CDR3 region has 14 residues. CDR3 DNA: TGTGCCACCAGCAGAGACGCTAGGGTCTATGGCTACACCTTC. As protein: CATSRDARVYGYTF.

This clonotype showed up just a few times. This sequence joins TRBV12-3 or TRBV12-4 and TRBJ2-7; weak D call: TRBD2 (6 bases). Trimming took 3 bases from V and 4 from J, leaving 13 bases between them. This CDR3 region has 14 residues. This CDR3 is CASSLGGTGYEQYF. CDR3 nucleotide sequence: TGTGCCAGCAGTTTGGGGGGAACCGGGTACGAGCAGTACTTC.

This clonotype was counted only a few times. Mismatch with germline at one junction end may stem from a read error. The chain links TRBV7-9 to TRBJ2-1, with a weak D call TRBD1 (6 bases). CDR1 and CDR2 (germline): SEHNR, FQNEAQ (reference sequence). The CDR3 is 17 residues long. The CDR3 nucleotides are TGTGCCAGCAGCGAGCTGTTAAGGGGGACGGGGTACACTGAGCAGTTCTTC. Residues: CASSELLRGTGYTEQFF.

CDR3 in DNA: TGTGCCAGCAGTTACTCACGCGGGAGGGGTGAGGCATTTGGTGAGCAGTTCTTC. Its translation: CASSYSRGRGEAFGEQFF. This rearrangement joins TRBV6-5 to TRBJ2-1; 9 nucleotides agree with TRBD2. The junction had 15 bases not matched to a gene; V was cut back by 0 bases and J by 9 bases. This CDR3 is 18 amino acids long. The V gene's germline CDR1 is MNHEY and CDR2 SVGAGI.

CDR3 sequence (DNA): TGTGCCAGCAGCTCTACAGGGCATGGCAATCAGCCCCAGCATTTT. Protein sequence: CASSSTGHGNQPQHF. The chain joins TRBV5-6 to TRBJ1-5, with D perhaps TRBD1 (6 bases). V was trimmed by 3 bases and J by 2 bases, leaving 12 bases between them. Germline lookup yields CDR1 SGHDT and CDR2 YYEEEE. The CDR3 runs 15 residues.

This sequence joins TRBV20-1 and TRBJ2-1; 7 nucleotides line up with TRBD2. From germline, CDR1 is DFQATT and CDR2 SNEGSKA (reference sequence). The CDR3 has 14 amino acids. Trimming cost V 4 bases and J 5 bases; bases outside gene matches: 8. This chain's CDR3 is CSAMGLAVHNEQFF. The CDR3 bases are TGCAGTGCTATGGGGCTAGCGGTTCACAATGAGCAGTTCTTC.